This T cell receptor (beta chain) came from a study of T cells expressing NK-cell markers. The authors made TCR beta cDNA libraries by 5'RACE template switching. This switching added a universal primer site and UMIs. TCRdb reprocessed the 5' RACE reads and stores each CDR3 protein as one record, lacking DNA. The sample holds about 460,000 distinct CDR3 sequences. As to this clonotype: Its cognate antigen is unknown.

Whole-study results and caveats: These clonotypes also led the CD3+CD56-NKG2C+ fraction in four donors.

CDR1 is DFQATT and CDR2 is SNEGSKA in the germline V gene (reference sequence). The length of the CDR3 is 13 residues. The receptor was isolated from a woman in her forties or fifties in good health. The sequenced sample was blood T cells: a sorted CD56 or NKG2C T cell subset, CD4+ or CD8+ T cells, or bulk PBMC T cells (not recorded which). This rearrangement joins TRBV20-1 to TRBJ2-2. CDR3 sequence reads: CSARGVSSGELFF.